These 15 T cell receptor beta chains were all obtained from the same sample, sequenced in a study of blood T cells in healthy people across ages. The use of a sample-barcoded 5' primer and a J-beta primer mix characterized a second PCR of about 7 to 12 cycles. MiXCR, applied by TCRdb to the 5' RACE reads, yields one record per CDR3 protein. The repertoire holds around 970,000 distinct CDR3 sequences, with roughly 51% as singletons. Sequenced sample: blood. The receptors here all came from a woman aged 55-75 years in good health.

J is TRBJ2-2 and V is TRBV12-3 or TRBV12-4; D remains unclear. The CDR3 loop spans 14 amino acids. The V end lost 1 base, the J end lost 5 bases, and 8 bases lay between the germline ends. CDR3 residues: CASSLGVQTGELFF. The CDR3 DNA is TGTGCCAGCAGTTTAGGGGTTCAAACCGGGGAGCTGTTTTTT.

This clonotype was counted a few times. The V call is TRBV6-1, the J call TRBJ2-7; tentatively, D is TRBD2 (5 bases). The germline V and J ends were trimmed by 6 bases and 5 bases, with 17 bases remaining between them. The CDR3 spans 14 residues. Germline CDR1 reads MNHNS; CDR2 reads SASEGT. The CDR3 sequence: CASSIRAGVDEQYF. In DNA, the CDR3 is TGTGCCAGCAGCATACGCGCGGGTGTAGACGAGCAGTACTTC.

This clonotype was detected only a few times. The gene calls are TRBV29-1 and TRBJ1-2, with a possible D match to TRBD1 (5 bases). The germline V gene encodes CDR1 SQVTM and CDR2 ANQGSEA. The CDR3 has 17 amino acids. Trimming removed 5 bases at V and 3 bases at J, with 25 bases between. This CDR3 is CSVKGFMRGTRDYGYTF. The CDR3 coding sequence is TGCAGCGTTAAAGGGTTCATGAGGGGTACAAGAGACTATGGCTACACCTTC.

This clonotype was seen a handful of times. The rearrangement links TRBV20-1 to TRBJ2-1, with 7 bases lining up with TRBD2. V was pared by 1 base and J by 2 bases, with 2 bases of the junction left unmatched. CDR1 DFQATT and CDR2 SNEGSKA come from the germline V gene (reference sequence). The CDR3 length is 14 residues. This CDR3 is CSARAGGTYNEQFF. The DNA for the CDR3 is TGCAGTGCTAGAGCGGGAGGTACCTACAATGAGCAGTTCTTC.

The chain recombines TRBV2 with TRBJ1-5; TRBD1 is a possible D gene (5 bases). Per germline, CDR1 SNHLY and CDR2 FYNNEI. V gave up 8 bases and J gave up 2 bases, with 19 bases separating them. CDR3 size: 16 residues. The CDR3 is CASDRMMLGGNQPQHF. DNA of the CDR3: TGTGCCAGCGACCGTATGATGTTGGGGGGCAATCAGCCCCAGCATTTT.

This chain joins TRBV5-1 and TRBJ1-1; 7 bases fit TRBD1. Looked up from germline, CDR1 is SGHRS and CDR2 is YFSETQ. The CDR3 totals 14 residues. The V and J ends lost 7 bases and 1 base, in that order; junction bases with no gene match: 7. The CDR3 is CASGSTGRNTEAFF. Here the CDR3 DNA reads TGCGCCAGCGGCTCGACAGGGAGGAACACTGAAGCTTTCTTT.

V and J are TRBV7-9 and TRBJ2-3; the match to TRBD2 covers 7 bases. The germline V gene encodes CDR1 SEHNR and CDR2 FQNEAQ (reference sequence). Trimming removed 3 bases from V and 2 bases from J; junction bases left unmatched: 5. CDR3 size: 15 residues. CDR3 nucleotides: TGTGCCAGCAGCTTTTGGGGGAGGGCCACAGATACGCAGTATTTT. It codes for CASSFWGRATDTQYF.

Concerning this clonotype: A much larger clonotype is one base distant, so this may be a read error. The chain employs TRBV6-2 or TRBV6-3 and TRBJ2-7, with 10 nucleotides matching TRBD2. CDR1 and CDR2 from the germline V gene are MNHEY and SVGEGT. This CDR3 comprises 16 residues. The DNA for the CDR3 is TGTGCCAGCATCGACAAAGCGGGAGGGAGAAACTACGGGCAGTACTTC. Translating it yields CASIDKAGGRNYGQYF.

This clonotype was counted between two and nine times. The gene calls are TRBV4-1 and TRBJ1-5; D call uncertain. Germline V gives CDR1 MGHRA, CDR2 YSYEKL. Trimming removed 7 bases at V and 0 bases at J, with 19 bases between. The length of the CDR3 is 17 residues. The CDR3 here is CASTRFPARNSNQPQHF. DNA for the CDR3: TGCGCCAGCACCCGATTTCCCGCACGGAATAGCAATCAGCCCCAGCATTTT.

There are a few counts of this clonotype. The chain links TRBV24-1 to TRBJ2-7, with D possibly TRBD2 on 5 matching bases. Trimming left V 10 bases short and J 10 bases short, with 16 bases between. CDR1 and CDR2 (germline): KGHDR, SFDVKD. The CDR3 is 11 amino acids. CDR3 bases: TGTGCCACGGGGAGTGGGCATACCCAGTACTTC. Translating it yields CATGSGHTQYF.

The rearrangement uses TRBV28 and TRBJ2-3, with 8 bases identical to TRBD2. Germline V CDR1 and CDR2: MDHEN, SYDVKM. Trimming took 6 bases from V and 0 from J; bases not matched to a gene: 8. The length of the CDR3 is 16 residues. The CDR3 loop reads CASSRRGARSTDTQYF. The CDR3 coding sequence is TGTGCCAGCAGCCGGCGGGGGGCTCGGAGCACAGATACGCAGTATTTT.

The chain recombines TRBV7-2 with TRBJ2-5; 7 nucleotides agree with TRBD2. The J call may be incorrect, as the DNA end agrees better with TRBJ2-7. Germline CDR1 and CDR2: SGHTA and FQGNSA. The CDR3 loop spans 14 amino acids. The CDR3, as DNA: TGTGCCAGCAGCTTCGGCGGGAGTAACCACGAGCAGTACTTC. This codes for CASSFGGSNHEQYF.

The V and J genes are TRBV7-2 and TRBJ1-2; D might be TRBD1 (5 bases). V was clipped by 4 bases and J by 9 bases, with 15 bases between them. The CDR3 contains 13 residues. CDR1 and CDR2 (germline): SGHTA, FQGNSA. The CDR3 nucleotides are TGTGCCAGCAGCTCCATGGGGGGTTATAGCTACACCTTC. Its translation: CASSSMGGYSYTF.

The chain has TRBV4-2 and TRBJ1-2; D is undetermined. The CDR3 consists of 15 residues. Germline V gene lookup returns CDR1 LGHNA and CDR2 YNFKEQ. Trimming removed 0 bases at V and 7 bases at J, with 15 bases between. CDR3 in DNA: TGTGCCAGCAGCCAAGATTCGGACCTTCGGAGTGGCTACACCTTC. This codes for CASSQDSDLRSGYTF.

This clonotype was detected only a few times. This chain connects TRBV18 to TRBJ2-3; D not resolved. The CDR3 covers 13 residues. The germline V gene has CDR1 KGHSH and CDR2 LQKENI. The ends were cut back, 6 bases at V and 2 bases at J, with 9 bases in the middle. CDR3 bases: TGTGCCAGCTCCAGGACCCCCACAGATACGCAGTATTTT. The encoded protein is CASSRTPTDTQYF.